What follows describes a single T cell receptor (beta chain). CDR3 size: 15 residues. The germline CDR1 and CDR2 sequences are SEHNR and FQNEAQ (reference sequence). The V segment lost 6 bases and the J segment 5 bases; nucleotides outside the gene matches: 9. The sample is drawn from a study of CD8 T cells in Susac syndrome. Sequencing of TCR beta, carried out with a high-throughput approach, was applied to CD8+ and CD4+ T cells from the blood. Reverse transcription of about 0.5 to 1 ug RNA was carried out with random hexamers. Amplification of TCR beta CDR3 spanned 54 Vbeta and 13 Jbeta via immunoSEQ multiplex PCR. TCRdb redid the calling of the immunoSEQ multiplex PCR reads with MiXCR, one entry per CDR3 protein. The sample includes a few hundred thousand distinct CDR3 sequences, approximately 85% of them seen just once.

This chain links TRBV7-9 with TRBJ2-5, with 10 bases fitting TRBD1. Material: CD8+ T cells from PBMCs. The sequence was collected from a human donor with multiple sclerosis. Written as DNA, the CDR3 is TGTGCCAGCAGTTTTCGACAGGGGGCAGGGGAGACCCAGTACTTC. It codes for CASSFRQGAGETQYF.